The T cell receptor beta chain described here comes from a study of beta chain features in type 1 diabetes. Comment on this clone: Its antigen is currently unknown. This sample includes further DNA sequences coding for the same CDR3.

CDR3 length equals 15 residues. Germline trimming cut 1 base from V and 2 bases from J; bases unmatched to any gene: 4. Germline V lookup: CDR1 GTSNPN, CDR2 SVGIG (reference sequence). Study results and caveats: Within each of all four CD4+ subsets, Type 1 diabetes patients had TCRB CDR3s that were moderately but significantly shorter. The influence of HLA type on TCRB rearrangement stayed undetermined.

Expressed TCRB transcripts were sequenced because the entire RNA isolate underwent reverse transcription. Clones were read by immunoSEQ multiplex PCR, and TCRdb kept only the in-frame ones, dropping some. The table lists 630,000 or so clones, around 15% of them singletons. Material for sequencing was naive CD4+ T cells from blood. This TCR came from a man younger than 30 with type 1 diabetes. V usage is TRBV30 and J usage is TRBJ2-3; 9 positions agree with TRBD2. CDR3 sequence: CAWSGLAASTDTQYF. The DNA for the CDR3 is TGTGCCTGGAGTGGACTAGCGGCCTCCACAGATACGCAGTATTTT.